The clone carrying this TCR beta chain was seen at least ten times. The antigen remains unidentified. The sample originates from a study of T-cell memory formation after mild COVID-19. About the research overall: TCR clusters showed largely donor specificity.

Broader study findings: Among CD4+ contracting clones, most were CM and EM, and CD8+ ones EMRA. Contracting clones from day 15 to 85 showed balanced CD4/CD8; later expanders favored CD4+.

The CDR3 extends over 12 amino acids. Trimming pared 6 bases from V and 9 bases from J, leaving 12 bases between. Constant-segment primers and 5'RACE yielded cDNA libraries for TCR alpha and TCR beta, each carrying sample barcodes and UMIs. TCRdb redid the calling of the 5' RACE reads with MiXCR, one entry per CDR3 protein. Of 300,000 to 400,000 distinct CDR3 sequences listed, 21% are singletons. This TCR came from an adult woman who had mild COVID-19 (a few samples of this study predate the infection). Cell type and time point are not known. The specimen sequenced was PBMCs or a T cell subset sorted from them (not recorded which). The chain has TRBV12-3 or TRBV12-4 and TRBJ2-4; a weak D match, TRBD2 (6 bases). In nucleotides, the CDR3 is TGTGCCAGCAGGACGGACGGGGGCATTCAGTACTTC. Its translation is CASRTDGGIQYF.